This T cell receptor (beta chain) was sequenced in a study of T cells in Graves' hyperthyroidism and ophthalmopathy. Together with thyroid ultrasound, orbital computed tomography, serum thyroxine and TRAb, clinical symptoms were used for diagnoses. Fresh peripheral blood, approximately 10 ml, yielded the PBMCs. TCR beta CDR3 region amplification was performed from RNA transcripts. Researchers ran a first-round RT-PCR on the TCR CDR3 using the HTBI primer set. TCRdb passed the multiplex PCR reads through MiXCR, listing each CDR3 protein once. Of 370,000 or so distinct CDR3 sequences in the sample, more than 15% were seen once. Germline CDR1 is WNHNN and CDR2 is SYGVQD (reference sequence). V shed 1 base and J shed 1 base, with 9 bases lying between them. This CDR3 comprises 15 residues. This clonotype was observed a few times.

The chain combines TRBV10-1 with TRBJ2-3; D is tentatively TRBD1 or TRBD2 (6 bases each). Specimen: blood. The TCR comes from a woman aged 18-30 years with Graves' hyperthyroidism that later progressed to Graves' ophthalmopathy. CDR3 residues: CASSELEGGTDTQYF. DNA for the CDR3: TGCGCCAGCAGTGAGTTGGAGGGGGGCACAGATACGCAGTATTTT.